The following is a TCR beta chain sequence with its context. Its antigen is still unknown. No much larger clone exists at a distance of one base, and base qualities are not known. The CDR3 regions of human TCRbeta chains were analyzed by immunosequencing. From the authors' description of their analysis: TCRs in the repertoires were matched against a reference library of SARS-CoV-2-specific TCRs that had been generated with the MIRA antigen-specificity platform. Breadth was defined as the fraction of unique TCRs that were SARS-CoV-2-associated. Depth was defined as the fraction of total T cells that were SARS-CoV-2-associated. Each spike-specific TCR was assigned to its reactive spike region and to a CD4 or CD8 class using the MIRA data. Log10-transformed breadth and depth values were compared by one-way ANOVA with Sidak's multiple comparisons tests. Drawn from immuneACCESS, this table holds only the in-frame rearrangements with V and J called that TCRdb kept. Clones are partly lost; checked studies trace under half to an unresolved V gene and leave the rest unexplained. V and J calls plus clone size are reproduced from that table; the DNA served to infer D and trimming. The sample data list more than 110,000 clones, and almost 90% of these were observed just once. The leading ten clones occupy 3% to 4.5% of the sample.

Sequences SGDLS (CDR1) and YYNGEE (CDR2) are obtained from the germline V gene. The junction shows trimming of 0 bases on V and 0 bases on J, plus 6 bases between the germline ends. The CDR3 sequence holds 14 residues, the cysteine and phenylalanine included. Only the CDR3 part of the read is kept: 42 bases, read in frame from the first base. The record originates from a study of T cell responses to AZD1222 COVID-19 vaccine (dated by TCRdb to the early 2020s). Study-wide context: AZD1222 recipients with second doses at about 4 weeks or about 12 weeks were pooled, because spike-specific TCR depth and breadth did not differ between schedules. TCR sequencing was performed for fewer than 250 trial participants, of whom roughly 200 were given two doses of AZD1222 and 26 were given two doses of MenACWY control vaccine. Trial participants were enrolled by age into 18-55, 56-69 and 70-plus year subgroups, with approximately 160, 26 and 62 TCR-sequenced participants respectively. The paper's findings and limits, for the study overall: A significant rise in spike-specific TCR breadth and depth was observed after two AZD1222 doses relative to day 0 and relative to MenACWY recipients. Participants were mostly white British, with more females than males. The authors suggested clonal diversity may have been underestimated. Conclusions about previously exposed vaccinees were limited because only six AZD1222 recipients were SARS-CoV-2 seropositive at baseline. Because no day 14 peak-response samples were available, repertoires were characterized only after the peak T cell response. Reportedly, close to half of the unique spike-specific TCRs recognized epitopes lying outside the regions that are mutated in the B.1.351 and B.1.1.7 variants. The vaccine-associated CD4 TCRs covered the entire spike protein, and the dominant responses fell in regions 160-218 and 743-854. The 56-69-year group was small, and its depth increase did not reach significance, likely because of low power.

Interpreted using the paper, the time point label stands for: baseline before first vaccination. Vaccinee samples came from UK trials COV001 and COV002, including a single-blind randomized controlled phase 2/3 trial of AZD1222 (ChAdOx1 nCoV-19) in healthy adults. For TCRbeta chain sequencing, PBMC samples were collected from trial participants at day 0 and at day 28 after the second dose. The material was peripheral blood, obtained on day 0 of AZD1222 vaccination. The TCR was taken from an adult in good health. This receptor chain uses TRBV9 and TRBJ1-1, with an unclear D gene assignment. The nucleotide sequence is TGTGCCAGCAGCGTAGTGGGGATGAACACTGAAGCTTTCTTT. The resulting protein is CASSVVGMNTEAFF. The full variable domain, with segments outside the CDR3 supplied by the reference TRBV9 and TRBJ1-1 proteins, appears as DSGVTQTPKHLITATGQRVTLRCSPRSGDLSVYWYQQSLDQGLQFLIQYYNGEERAKGNILERFSAQQFPDLHSELNLSSLELGDSALYFCASSVVGMNTEAFFGQGTRLTVV.